This section outlines one TCR beta chain sequence together with its context. The junction departs from germline at one end; a sequencing error may be responsible. This entry is derived from a study of T-cell reconstitution after alpha-beta-depleted transplantation in children. The TCRbeta library incorporated unique molecular identifiers. TCRdb re-derived calls from the PCR reads in MiXCR, one entry per CDR3 protein. The table includes 200,000 to 250,000 distinct CDR3 sequences, around 13% detected once. The CDR3 loop spans 17 amino acids. Germline lookup yields CDR1 SQVTM and CDR2 ANQGSEA. This chain joins TRBV29-1 and TRBJ2-7; 11 bases match TRBD2. Material: PBMCs from the stem cell graft donor, obtained from the stem cell graft. The receptor's source is a human donor who donated a stem cell graft to a child with acute lymphoblastic leukemia. The CDR3 nucleotides read TGCAGCGTTGAAATGCGGGCTAGCGGGAGGAGCTCCTATGAGCAGTACTTC. Translating gives CSVEMRASGRSSYEQYF.